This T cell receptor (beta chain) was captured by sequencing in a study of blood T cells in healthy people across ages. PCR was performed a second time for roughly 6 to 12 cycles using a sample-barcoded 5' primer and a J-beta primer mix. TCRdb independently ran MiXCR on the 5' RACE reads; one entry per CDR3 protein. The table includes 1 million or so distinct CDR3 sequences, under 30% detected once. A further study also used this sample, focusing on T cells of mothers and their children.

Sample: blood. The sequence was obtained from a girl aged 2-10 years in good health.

CDR3 in DNA: TGTGCCAGCAGTGAGAAAGGGACGCAGTACTTC. Translated: CASSEKGTQYF. The V call is TRBV2, the J call TRBJ2-7; D is possibly TRBD1 or TRBD2 (5 bases each). This CDR3 spans 11 amino acids. V was cut by 3 bases and J by 9 bases, with 9 bases left in between. CDR1 is SNHLY, CDR2 FYNNEI, per germline.